This T cell receptor beta chain was retrieved from a study of CD8 T cells in ankylosing spondylitis. This clonotype was seen a handful of times. Antigen unknown. Making use of molecular barcodes, quantitative 5'-RACE generated TCR beta libraries. TCRdb fed the 5' RACE reads into MiXCR, producing one record per CDR3 protein. This sample yields roughly 470,000 distinct CDR3 sequences, of which 25% to 30% are seen a single time; 0.75% to 0.9% belongs to the top ten. Study results and limitations: The study looked at matched synovial fluid samples from ankylosing spondylitis patients. Disease-linked clones were reported to be significantly enriched there. The authors found the disease-linked clones to be CD8+ and relatively rare in peripheral blood. Some of these motif variants have turned up before, in reports on reactive arthritis synovial fluid and blood. About 8 highly homologous variants made up a TCR beta motif, and this motif appeared characteristic of ankylosing spondylitis blood.

The ends were cut back, 6 bases at V and 5 bases at J, with 8 bases in the middle. The CDR3 totals 12 residues. The specimen was blood, either unsorted or a sorted T cell fraction (not recorded which). The chain combines TRBV12-3 or TRBV12-4 with TRBJ1-3; D is ambiguous. The sequence came from a male donor with ankylosing spondylitis. DNA of the CDR3: TGTGCCAGCAGCCCGGTACGAAACACCATATATTTT. This encodes CASSPVRNTIYF.